Presented here are 15 T cell receptor beta chains from one specimen sequenced in a study of regulatory T cells in long-lasting Graves disease. Time point noted: newly diagnosed GD, antithyroid drugs for less than 3 months. There was RNA extracted from PBMCs, and the TCR library was made from it. For TCR beta, libraries came from iRepertoire HTBI primers and Arm-PCR of CDR3 regions. TCRdb reprocessed the multiplex PCR reads via MiXCR and lists one record per CDR3 protein. This sample has under 300,000 distinct CDR3 sequences; 18% occur once, and the top ten carry around 20%. Sequences were derived from peripheral blood mononuclear cells (PBMCs), sampled at new diagnosis, from a patient treated with antithyroid drugs. These receptor sequences come from a female donor with Graves disease.

This clonotype was counted at least ten times. The chain recombines TRBV11-2 with TRBJ2-7; 10 bases are shared with TRBD2. CDR3 length equals 16 residues. V trimming: 7 bases; J trimming: 6 bases; junction bases outside the gene matches: 15. Germline loops: CDR1 SGHAT, CDR2 FQNNGV. DNA for the CDR3: TGTGCCAGCACCCTAGGTACGCTAGCGGGAGTCCGCGAGCAGTACTTC. Encoded protein: CASTLGTLAGVREQYF.

For this clonotype: A single base separates this from a much larger clone, so it may be a read error. The rearrangement links TRBV11-3 to TRBJ1-1, with unresolved D. CDR3 length: 13 residues. Germline V gives CDR1 SGHNT, CDR2 YENEEA. This chain's CDR3 is CASSRTSVAEDFF. The CDR3 nucleotides read TGTGCCAGCAGCCGAACAAGTGTAGCTGAAGATTTCTTT.

In this sample, this clonotype turned up many times. This sequence joins TRBV11-2 and TRBJ1-3; D gene ambiguous. The germline V gene has CDR1 SGHAT and CDR2 FQNNGV. This CDR3 spans 15 amino acids. Trimming took 4 bases from V and 2 from J, leaving 12 bases between them. The CDR3, as DNA: TGTGCCAGCAGCTCAATTCTCCGGGCTGGAAACACCATATATTTT. Translated: CASSSILRAGNTIYF.

The rearrangement joins TRBV4-1 to TRBJ2-5, with D possibly matching TRBD2 (5 bases). From germline, CDR1 is MGHRA and CDR2 YSYEKL. The germline V and J ends were trimmed by 1 base and 7 bases, with 7 bases remaining between them. This CDR3 is built from 12 residues. The CDR3 loop reads CASSQALGTQYF. The CDR3 DNA reads TGCGCCAGCAGCCAAGCACTAGGGACCCAGTACTTC.

In regard to this clonotype: A read error is likely here: a far larger clone is one base away. The gene calls are TRBV7-3 and TRBJ2-3; the match to TRBD2 covers 12 bases. Looked up from germline, CDR1 is SGHTA and CDR2 is FQGTGA. The CDR3 runs to 18 residues. J was trimmed by 5 bases and V by 1 base; bases with no gene match: 10. The CDR3 sequence is CASSLSGASGRAVDTQYF. CDR3 sequence (DNA): TGTGCCAGCAGCTTAAGCGGGGCTAGCGGGAGGGCCGTAGATACGCAGTATTTT.

This clonotype showed up many times. This sequence joins TRBV11-2 and TRBJ1-1; D gene unclear. The CDR3 length is 12 residues. Germline V lookup: CDR1 SGHAT, CDR2 FQNNGV. V was shortened by 3 bases and J by 6 bases, with 8 bases between the two germline ends. In nucleotides, the CDR3 is TGTGCCAGCAGCTTGGGTTGGCCTGAAGCTTTCTTT. This codes for CASSLGWPEAFF.

This clonotype was detected many times. The chain combines TRBV2 with TRBJ1-1, with D unclear. V lost 4 bases, J lost 3 bases, and 6 bases lay in between. The V gene's germline CDR1 is SNHLY and CDR2 FYNNEI. CDR3 length: 12 residues. CDR3 DNA sequence: TGTGCCAGCAGTGTTGACTACACTGAAGCTTTCTTT. Translating it yields CASSVDYTEAFF.

This clonotype came up many times. The chain carries TRBV4-2 and TRBJ2-2; D is unresolved. Trimming took 0 bases from V and 5 from J, leaving 10 bases between them. CDR1 is LGHNA and CDR2 is YNFKEQ in the germline V gene. The CDR3 sequence is 15 residues long. This CDR3 reads CASSQDVRATGELFF. The CDR3 DNA sequence: TGTGCCAGCAGCCAAGATGTTCGGGCTACCGGGGAGCTGTTTTTT.

V usage is TRBV12-3 or TRBV12-4 and J usage is TRBJ2-2; 8 bases map to TRBD2. CDR3 length: 16 amino acids. Germline trimming cut 6 bases from V and 1 base from J; bases unmatched to any gene: 7. CDR3 sequence (DNA): TGTGCCAGCAGGGACCGGGGGGGCGGGAACACCGGGGAGCTGTTTTTT. Translated: CASRDRGGGNTGELFF.

This chain links TRBV6-2 or TRBV6-3 with TRBJ1-2, with D possibly TRBD1 on 5 matching bases. The CDR3 runs to 13 residues. CDR1 and CDR2 from the germline V gene are MNHEY and SVGEGT. The ends were cut back, 4 bases at V and 6 bases at J, with 12 bases in the middle. This CDR3 reads CASSWRGSDGYTF. The CDR3 DNA reads TGTGCCAGCAGTTGGAGGGGTAGCGATGGCTACACCTTC.

This clonotype has a count of ten or more. This chain connects TRBV7-2 to TRBJ1-1; tentatively, D is TRBD1 (6 bases). This CDR3 has 14 residues. V lost 5 bases and J 1 base, leaving 11 bases between the germline ends. Germline V gene data show CDR1 as SGHTA and CDR2 as FQGNSA. This chain's CDR3 is CASSMGHANTEAFF. The CDR3 nucleotides read TGTGCCAGCAGCATGGGACACGCGAACACTGAAGCTTTCTTT.

The sample holds many counts of this clonotype. The chain carries TRBV12-3 or TRBV12-4 and TRBJ2-7; possibly TRBD2 for D (6 bases). The CDR3 consists of 13 residues. The V gene lost 3 bases and the J gene lost 3 bases, with 9 bases spanning the gap. Written as DNA, the CDR3 is TGTGCCAGCAGTTTGGGACTCAACTACGAGCAGTACTTC. The encoded protein is CASSLGLNYEQYF.

This clonotype has ten or more counts. The chain uses TRBV2 and TRBJ1-1, with D possibly matching TRBD1 (5 bases). Deletions cut 7 bases from V and 3 bases from J, with 21 bases between. Germline V gene sequence: CDR1 SNHLY, CDR2 FYNNEI. This CDR3 has 16 amino acids. Written as DNA, the CDR3 is TGTGCCAGCACCCTCGAGGGCGGGGCCTTCTACACTGAAGCTTTCTTT. It translates to CASTLEGGAFYTEAFF.

This clonotype was detected many times. The rearrangement links TRBV7-9 to TRBJ2-7, with D maybe TRBD1 (6 bases). The CDR3 consists of 13 residues. CDR1 and CDR2 from the germline V gene are SEHNR and FQNEAQ (reference sequence). V was cut by 5 bases and J by 3 bases, with 11 bases left in between. The CDR3 DNA follows: TGTGCCAGCAGCAGCCTAGGGGGCTACGAGCAGTACTTC. This sequence encodes CASSSLGGYEQYF.

The sample holds many counts of this clonotype. The gene calls are TRBV12-3 or TRBV12-4 and TRBJ2-3; D possibly corresponds to TRBD2 (5 bases). The CDR3 has 12 amino acids. Deletions cut 8 bases from V and 4 bases from J, with 10 bases between. The CDR3 reads CASEGASDTQYF. The DNA for the CDR3 is TGTGCCAGCGAGGGCGCTTCAGATACGCAGTATTTT.